One sample yielded the 11 T cell receptor beta chains listed below, sequenced in a study of cytomegalovirus exposure and HLA in healthy donors. The PCR had 60 Vbeta and 13 Jbeta primers. Assay used: immunoSEQ multiplex PCR; TCRdb lists only in-frame clones, some missing. The table shows about 130,000 clones, with 70% to 85% occurring only once. Sample: PBMCs. The receptors stem from a boy aged 5-17 years in good health and CMV-seronegative.

V is TRBV27 and J is TRBJ1-1; the D gene is possibly TRBD1 (6 bases). V was cut by 5 bases and J by 6 bases, with 13 bases left in between. CDR3 length: 13 amino acids. The germline CDR1 and CDR2 sequences are MNHEY and SMNVEV (reference sequence). The CDR3 loop reads CASSRGGLPEAFF. CDR3 coding DNA: TGTGCCAGCAGTCGAGGGGGTCTCCCTGAAGCTTTCTTT.

The chain joins TRBV5-1 to TRBJ2-2, with a weak D call TRBD2 (7 bases). Germline V lookup: CDR1 SGHRS, CDR2 YFSETQ. This CDR3 comprises 17 residues. V was cut by 0 bases and J by 4 bases, with 16 bases left in between. This chain's CDR3 is CASSLDGGAPVTGELFF. Written as DNA, the CDR3 is TGCGCCAGCAGCTTGGATGGGGGGGCGCCTGTCACCGGGGAGCTGTTTTTT.

The rearrangement links TRBV5-1 to TRBJ1-6; D is uncertain. Trimming pared 4 bases from V and 2 bases from J, leaving 10 bases between. Germline CDR1 reads SGHRS; CDR2 reads YFSETQ. The CDR3 length is 15 residues. In DNA form, the CDR3 reads TGCGCCAGCAGCCCTCGGGAAACCTATAATTCACCCCTCCACTTT. Its protein product is CASSPRETYNSPLHF.

CDR3 region: CATSRDGEGAEAFF. As DNA, the CDR3 is TGTGCCACCAGCAGAGATGGTGAAGGGGCTGAAGCTTTCTTT. This chain connects TRBV15 to TRBJ1-1; tentatively, D is TRBD1 (5 bases). V lost 0 bases, J lost 6 bases, and 11 bases lay in between. The CDR3 runs 14 residues. Germline V gives CDR1 LNHNV, CDR2 YYDKDF (reference sequence). Drawing the rest from reference TRBV15 and TRBJ1-1, the complete variable domain is DAMVIQNPRYQVTQFGKPVTLSCSQTLNHNVMYWYQQKSSQAPKLLFHYYDKDFNNEADTPDNFQSRRPNTSFCFLDIRSPGLGDTAMYLCATSRDGEGAEAFFGQGTRLTVV.

The J gene is TRBJ1-5, the V gene TRBV29-1; no firm D call. V lost 4 bases and J 0 bases, leaving 7 bases between the germline ends. Germline V gene lookup returns CDR1 SQVTM and CDR2 ANQGSEA. The CDR3 is 13 amino acids. The CDR3 sequence: CSVGAGSNQPQHF. In DNA, the CDR3 is TGCAGCGTTGGCGCGGGTAGCAATCAGCCCCAGCATTTT.

The rearrangement uses TRBV6-1 and TRBJ1-5, with 7 bases lining up with TRBD1. This CDR3 contains 13 residues. The V gene's germline CDR1 is MNHNS and CDR2 SASEGT. The ends lost 2 bases at V and 6 bases at J; junction bases unmatched: 1. The CDR3 coding sequence is TGTGCCAGCAGTGAACGGGACAGTCAGCCCCAGCATTTT. This sequence encodes CASSERDSQPQHF.

V gene TRBV27 combines with J gene TRBJ1-2; D call uncertain. This CDR3 has 15 residues. Germline loops: CDR1 MNHEY, CDR2 SMNVEV (reference sequence). Between the trimmed V and J ends, which lost 2 bases and 4 bases, there was a span of 14 bases. The CDR3, as DNA: TGTGCCAGCAGTTTAACACGTTACCCTTTCTATGGCTACACCTTC. Its protein product is CASSLTRYPFYGYTF.

The chain is built from TRBV7-8 and TRBJ2-7, with 7 bases matching TRBD1. Unmatched junction bases numbered 4, after V lost 2 bases and J lost 0 bases. This CDR3 contains 15 residues. CDR1 is SGHVS and CDR2 is FQNEAQ in the germline V gene. CDR3: CASSLTGVLSYEQYF. CDR3 coding DNA: TGTGCCAGCAGCTTAACAGGGGTGCTCTCCTACGAGCAGTACTTC.

This rearrangement joins TRBV19 to TRBJ2-7; TRBD2 matches at 7 bases. The CDR3 is 13 residues long. The V segment lost 11 bases and the J segment 4 bases; nucleotides outside the gene matches: 11. Germline-derived CDR1 and CDR2 are LNHDA and SQIVND (reference sequence). The CDR3 DNA reads TGTGCCGCCGGGGGGATCGATCAGTACGAGCAGTACTTC. Its protein is CAAGGIDQYEQYF. The full variable domain, completed using reference TRBV19 and TRBJ2-7, is DGGITQSPKYLFRKEGQNVTLSCEQNLNHDAMYWYRQDPGQGLRLIYYSQIVNDFQKGDIAEGYSVSREKKESFPLTVTSAQKNPTAFYLCAAGGIDQYEQYFGPGTRLTVT.

CDR3 sequence reads: CASSRGQGAYEQYF. The CDR3 nucleotides read TGTGCCAGCAGCCGGGGACAGGGGGCCTACGAGCAGTACTTC. This chain uses TRBV7-3 with TRBJ2-7; 11 bases are shared with TRBD1. Germline CDR1 and CDR2: SGHTA and FQGTGA. The V gene end was trimmed by 5 bases and the J gene end by 2 bases; junction bases not matched to a gene: 2. The CDR3 runs to 14 residues. The whole variable domain, filled in from reference TRBV7-3 and TRBJ2-7, reads GAGVSQTPSNKVTEKGKYVELRCDPISGHTALYWYRQSLGQGPEFLIYFQGTGAADDSGLPNDRFFAVRPEGSVSTLKIQRTERGDSAVYLCASSRGQGAYEQYFGPGTRLTVT.

J is TRBJ2-1 and V is TRBV19; D perhaps matches TRBD2 (7 bases). Trimming removed 4 bases from V and 4 bases from J, with 17 bases in between. Germline values: CDR1 LNHDA, CDR2 SQIVND (reference sequence). This CDR3 spans 16 amino acids. DNA for the CDR3: TGTGCCAGTAGTACCGCCCTGGGGGGGCTATACAATGAGCAGTTCTTC. Residues: CASSTALGGLYNEQFF.